This T cell receptor beta chain was identified during a study of blood T cells in healthy people across ages. The CDR3 has 17 residues. J gave up 6 bases and V 0 bases, and 7 bases lay outside the gene matches. Germline V gene data show CDR1 as MNHEY and CDR2 as SVGAGI. Researchers report isolating at least 7 million PBMCs per sample. Comments on this clonotype: Antigen unknown.

The study's findings and limits: For the donors, CMV status was unknown and possibly confounded expanded clonotype changes.

Together with a sample-barcoded 5' primer, a J-beta primer mix was included in a second PCR lasting about 7 to 11 cycles. Every molecule of cDNA carried a tag from a template-switch adaptor with 12 random nucleotides. TCRdb re-called the 5' RACE reads with MiXCR, one entry per CDR3 protein. The data hold under 2 million distinct CDR3 sequences, with about 32% observed a single time. This TCR came from a woman in her 30s in good health. The source material was blood. The chain couples TRBV6-5 to TRBJ2-2; TRBD2 aligns across 10 bases. The CDR3 loop is CASSYSFLAGGPGELFF. CDR3 bases: TGTGCCAGCAGTTACTCTTTCTTAGCGGGGGGTCCCGGGGAGCTGTTTTTT.